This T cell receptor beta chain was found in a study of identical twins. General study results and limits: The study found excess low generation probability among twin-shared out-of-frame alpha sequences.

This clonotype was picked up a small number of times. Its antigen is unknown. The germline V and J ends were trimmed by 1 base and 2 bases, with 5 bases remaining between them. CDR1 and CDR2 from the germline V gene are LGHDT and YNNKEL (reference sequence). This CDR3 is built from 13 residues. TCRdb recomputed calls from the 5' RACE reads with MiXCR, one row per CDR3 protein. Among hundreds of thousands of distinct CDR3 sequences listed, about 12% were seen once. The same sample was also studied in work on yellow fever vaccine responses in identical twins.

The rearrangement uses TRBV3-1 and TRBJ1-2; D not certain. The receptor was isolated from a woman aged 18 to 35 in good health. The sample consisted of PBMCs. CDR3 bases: TGTGCCAGCAGCCAAGTGTGGAACTATGGCTACACCTTC. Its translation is CASSQVWNYGYTF.